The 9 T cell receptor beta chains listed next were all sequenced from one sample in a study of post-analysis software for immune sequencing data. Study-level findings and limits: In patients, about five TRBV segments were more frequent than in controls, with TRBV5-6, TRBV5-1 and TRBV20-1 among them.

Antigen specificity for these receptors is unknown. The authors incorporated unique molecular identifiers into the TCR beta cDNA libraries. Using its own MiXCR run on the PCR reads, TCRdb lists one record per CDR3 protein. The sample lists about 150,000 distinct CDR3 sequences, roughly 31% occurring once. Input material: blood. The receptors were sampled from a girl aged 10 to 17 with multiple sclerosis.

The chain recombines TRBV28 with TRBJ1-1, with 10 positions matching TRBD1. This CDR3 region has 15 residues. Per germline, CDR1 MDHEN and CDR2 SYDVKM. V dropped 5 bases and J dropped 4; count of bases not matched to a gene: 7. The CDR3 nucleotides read TGTGCCAGCAGTCGGCTGACAGGGGGCGTCACTGAAGCTTTCTTT. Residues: CASSRLTGGVTEAFF.

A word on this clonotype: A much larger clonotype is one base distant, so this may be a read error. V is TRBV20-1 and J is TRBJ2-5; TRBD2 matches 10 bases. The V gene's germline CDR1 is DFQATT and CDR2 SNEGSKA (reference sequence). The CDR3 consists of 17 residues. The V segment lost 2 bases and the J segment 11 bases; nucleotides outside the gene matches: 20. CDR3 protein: CSARLMSGRANYNEQYF. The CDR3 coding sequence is TGCAGTGCTAGATTAATGAGCGGGAGGGCCAACTACAATGAGCAGTACTTC.

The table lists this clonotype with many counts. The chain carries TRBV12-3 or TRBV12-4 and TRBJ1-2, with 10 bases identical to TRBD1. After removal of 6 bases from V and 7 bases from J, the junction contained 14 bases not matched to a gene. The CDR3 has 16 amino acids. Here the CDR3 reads CASRIGQGEGLGGYTF. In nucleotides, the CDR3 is TGTGCCAGCAGGATAGGACAGGGGGAAGGTTTAGGTGGCTACACCTTC.

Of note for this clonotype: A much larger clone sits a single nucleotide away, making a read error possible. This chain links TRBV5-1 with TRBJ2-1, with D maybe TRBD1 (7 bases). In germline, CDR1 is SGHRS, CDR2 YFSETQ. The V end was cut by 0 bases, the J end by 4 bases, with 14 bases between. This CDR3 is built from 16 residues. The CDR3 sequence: CASSLDGRGVYNEQFF. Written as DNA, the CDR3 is TGCGCCAGCAGCTTGGACGGCAGGGGGGTGTACAATGAGCAGTTCTTC.

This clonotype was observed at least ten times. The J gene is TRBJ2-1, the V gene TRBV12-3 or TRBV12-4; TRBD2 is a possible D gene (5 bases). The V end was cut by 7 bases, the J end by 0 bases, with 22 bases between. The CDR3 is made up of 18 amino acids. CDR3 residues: CASTTGYFEKSSYNEQFF. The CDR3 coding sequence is TGTGCCAGCACCACGGGGTACTTCGAAAAGAGCTCCTACAATGAGCAGTTCTTC.

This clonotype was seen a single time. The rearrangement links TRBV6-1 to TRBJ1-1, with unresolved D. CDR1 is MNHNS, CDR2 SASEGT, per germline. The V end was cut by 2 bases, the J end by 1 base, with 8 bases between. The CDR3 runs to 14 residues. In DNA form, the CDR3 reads TGTGCCAGCAGTGAACTTGCCAGGAACACTGAAGCTTTCTTT. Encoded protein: CASSELARNTEAFF.

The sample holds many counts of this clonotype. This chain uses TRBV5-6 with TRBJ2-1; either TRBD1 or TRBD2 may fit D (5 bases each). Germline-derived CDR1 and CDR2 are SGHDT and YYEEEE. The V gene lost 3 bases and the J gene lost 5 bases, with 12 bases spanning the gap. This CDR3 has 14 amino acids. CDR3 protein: CASSWGTRNNEQFF. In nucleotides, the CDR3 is TGTGCCAGCAGCTGGGGCACTAGGAACAATGAGCAGTTCTTC.

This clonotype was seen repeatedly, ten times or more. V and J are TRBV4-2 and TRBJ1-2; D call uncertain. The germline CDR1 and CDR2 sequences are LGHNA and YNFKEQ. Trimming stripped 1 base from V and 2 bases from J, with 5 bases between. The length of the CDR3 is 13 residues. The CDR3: CASSQGVNYGYTF. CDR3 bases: TGTGCCAGCAGCCAAGGGGTAAACTATGGCTACACCTTC.

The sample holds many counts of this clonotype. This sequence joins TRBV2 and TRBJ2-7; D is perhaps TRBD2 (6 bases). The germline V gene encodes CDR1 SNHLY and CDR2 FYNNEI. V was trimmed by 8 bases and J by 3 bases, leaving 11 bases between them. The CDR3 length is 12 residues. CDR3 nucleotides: TGTGCCAGCTCACCGGGACTCTACGAGCAGTACTTC. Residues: CASSPGLYEQYF.